Following are 24 T cell receptor beta chains from one sample sequenced in a study of shared clonotypes between healthy human individuals. Data came from immunoSEQ multiplex PCR; TCRdb stores just in-frame clones and leaves some out. The profile shows 450,000 to 600,000 clones, around 79% of them singletons. The sample comprised PBMCs. The receptors were sampled from a woman in her forties in good health. Some clones in this sample may be carry-over from other donors' samples.

J is TRBJ2-5 and V is TRBV30; D ambiguous. The germline gives CDR1 GTSNPN, CDR2 SVGIG (reference sequence). The CDR3 extends over 13 amino acids. Trimming left V 1 base short and J 1 base short, with 7 bases between. The CDR3 nucleotides are TGTGCCTGGAGTGGCAGCGTCCAAGAGACCCAGTACTTC. This translates into CAWSGSVQETQYF.

Only one count was recorded for this clone. The chain combines TRBV4-1 with TRBJ2-7; 15 bases align to TRBD2. The CDR3 is made up of 18 amino acids. J lost 2 bases, V lost 2 bases, and 7 bases had no gene match. Germline lookup yields CDR1 MGHRA and CDR2 YSYEKL. This chain's CDR3 is CASSQIGTSGRLTYEQYF. CDR3 in DNA: TGCGCCAGCAGCCAAATCGGGACTAGCGGGAGGCTTACCTACGAGCAGTACTTC.

This chain connects TRBV19 to TRBJ1-5, with 8 bases that match TRBD1. Germline V gives CDR1 LNHDA, CDR2 SQIVND (reference sequence). There are 13 residues in the CDR3. V lost 5 bases, J lost 5 bases, and 2 bases stayed unmatched. The CDR3 DNA is TGTGCCAGTAGTGACAGGGGTGATCAGCCCCAGCATTTT. Amino acids: CASSDRGDQPQHF.

The chain uses TRBV19 and TRBJ2-1; 8 bases line up with TRBD1. Trimming at V came to 3 bases and at J to 8 bases, leaving 15 bases not matched to a gene. The length of the CDR3 is 17 residues. Germline CDR1 LNHDA, CDR2 SQIVND (reference sequence). Here the CDR3 DNA reads TGTGCCAGTAGTATGGAGGGGTGGCAGGGGGCGGTAGATGAGCAGTTCTTC. It translates to CASSMEGWQGAVDEQFF.

Points on this clone: In the same sample, other DNA sequences code for this CDR3. The rearrangement joins TRBV7-3 to TRBJ1-1, with D perhaps matching TRBD1 (5 bases). CDR3 length: 13 amino acids. The V gene lost 1 base and the J gene lost 8 bases, with 11 bases spanning the gap. Germline CDR1 SGHTA, CDR2 FQGTGA. Written as DNA, the CDR3 is TGTGCCAGCAGCTTAAGCCCTGGGACCGAAGCTTTCTTT. Encoded protein: CASSLSPGTEAFF.

V and J are TRBV2 and TRBJ2-1, with D uncertain. The germline V and J ends were trimmed by 5 bases and 13 bases, with 15 bases remaining between them. The germline V gene has CDR1 SNHLY and CDR2 FYNNEI. The CDR3 has 12 residues. The CDR3 bases are TGTGCCAGCAGTTCAAATTCCTGGCCCCAGTTCTTC. It specifies CASSSNSWPQFF.

The gene calls are TRBV6-5 and TRBJ1-3; D call uncertain. The germline gives CDR1 MNHEY, CDR2 SVGAGI. Trimming stripped 2 bases from V and 1 base from J, with 12 bases between. This CDR3 has 16 residues. CDR3 sequence reads: CASSYTRRPSGNTIYF. The CDR3 coding sequence is TGTGCCAGCAGTTACACCCGGAGGCCGTCTGGAAACACCATATATTTT.

V is TRBV10-1 and J is TRBJ2-2; the D gene is possibly TRBD1 (6 bases). Germline V gives CDR1 WNHNN, CDR2 SYGVQD (reference sequence). This CDR3 has 14 amino acids. V shed 3 bases and J shed 6 bases, with 11 bases lying between them. The CDR3 is CASSETRGSGELFF. The CDR3 DNA reads as TGCGCCAGCAGTGAAACCAGGGGTTCCGGGGAGCTGTTTTTT.

The rearrangement links TRBV5-4 to TRBJ2-1; tentatively, D is TRBD1 or TRBD2 (5 bases each). The CDR3 loop spans 16 amino acids. V was trimmed by 1 base and J by 6 bases, leaving 17 bases between them. In germline, CDR1 is SGHNT, CDR2 YYREEE (reference sequence). In nucleotides, the CDR3 is TGTGCCAGCAGCTTGCCGTCAACCGGGACGTTCAATGAGCAGTTCTTC. Protein product: CASSLPSTGTFNEQFF. Supplemented by reference TRBV5-4 and TRBJ2-1, the full variable domain reads ETGVTQSPTHLIKTRGQQVTLRCSSQSGHNTVSWYQQALGQGPQFIFQYYREEENGRGNFPPRFSGLQFPNYSSELNVNALELDDSALYLCASSLPSTGTFNEQFFGPGTRLTVL.

The gene calls are TRBV2 and TRBJ1-1; maybe TRBD1 (6 bases). The V end lost 7 bases, the J end lost 1 base, and 10 bases lay between the germline ends. Germline V CDR1 and CDR2: SNHLY, FYNNEI. The CDR3 sequence is 13 residues long. This chain's CDR3 is CASKLQGNTEAFF. In DNA, the CDR3 is TGTGCCAGCAAATTACAGGGGAACACTGAAGCTTTCTTT.

The V and J genes are TRBV7-2 and TRBJ2-2, with 9 bases fitting TRBD2. The CDR3 covers 15 residues. Germline V gene lookup returns CDR1 SGHTA and CDR2 FQGNSA. The V gene end was trimmed by 5 bases and the J gene end by 6 bases; junction bases not matched to a gene: 7. The DNA of the CDR3 is TGTGCCAGCAGCCTGACCGTAGCGGGGGCCGGGGAGCTGTTTTTT. Amino acids: CASSLTVAGAGELFF.

V usage is TRBV20-1 and J usage is TRBJ2-3; possibly TRBD1 for D (5 bases). V gave up 6 bases and J gave up 4 bases, with 5 bases separating them. CDR3 size: 10 residues. Germline loops: CDR1 DFQATT, CDR2 SNEGSKA (reference sequence). The DNA for the CDR3 is TGCAGTGCGACAGCAGATACGCAGTATTTT. Its protein is CSATADTQYF.

The V call is TRBV11-2, the J call TRBJ2-2; the D is unclear. The CDR3 is 15 amino acids. Trimming cost V 5 bases and J 4 bases, with 14 bases left between them. In germline, CDR1 is SGHAT, CDR2 FQNNGV. The CDR3 nucleotides are TGTGCCAGCAGCCTGGGTGAAGGGCTCACCGGGGAGCTGTTTTTT. Its protein product is CASSLGEGLTGELFF.

This chain's CDR3 is CASSSPLAGSTDTQYF. The CDR3 nucleotides are TGTGCCAGCAGTTCCCCCTTAGCGGGGAGCACAGATACGCAGTATTTT. The V gene is TRBV5-4, the J gene TRBJ2-3, with TRBD2 matching over 8 bases. The CDR3 contains 16 residues. The V gene's germline CDR1 is SGHNT and CDR2 YYREEE (reference sequence). V shed 5 bases and J 0 bases; nucleotides not matched to a gene: 8.

The table lists this clone with a count of one. A read error may account for a junction end that differs from germline. The gene calls are TRBV5-4 and TRBJ2-7; the D gene is possibly TRBD2 (6 bases). The CDR3 extends over 13 amino acids. Germline lookup yields CDR1 SGHNT and CDR2 YYREEE (reference sequence). In DNA, the CDR3 is TGCGCCAGCAGCCAAGGAGGGTACTACGAGCAGTACTTC. This sequence encodes CASSQGGYYEQYF.

The rearrangement links TRBV18 to TRBJ1-1, with 8 bases lining up with TRBD1. The CDR3 covers 13 residues. V trimming: 5 bases; J trimming: 6 bases; junction bases outside the gene matches: 5. CDR1 is KGHSH and CDR2 is LQKENI in the germline V gene. The CDR3 coding sequence is TGTGCCAGCTCAGCGGACAGGGTCGCTGAAGCTTTCTTT. Its translation is CASSADRVAEAFF.

The genes are TRBV15 and TRBJ2-2, with 10 bases lining up with TRBD2. The germline gives CDR1 LNHNV, CDR2 YYDKDF (reference sequence). This CDR3 is 20 amino acids long. V gave up 0 bases and J gave up 6 bases; unmatched junction bases: 16. The CDR3 is CATSRDLALAGEVYPGELFF. The DNA for the CDR3 is TGTGCCACCAGCAGAGATCTCGCGCTAGCGGGAGAGGTTTATCCCGGGGAGCTGTTTTTT.

Of note for this clone: This sample also contains other DNA sequences that code for the same CDR3. This chain links TRBV10-3 with TRBJ1-2, with TRBD1 as a possible D gene (5 bases). V was clipped by 4 bases and J by 5 bases, with 14 bases between them. This CDR3 has 14 amino acids. Germline assignment: CDR1 ENHRY and CDR2 SYGVKD. Here the CDR3 DNA reads TGTGCCATCAGTGGGGTGGGGCAGTTATATGGCTACACCTTC. This encodes CAISGVGQLYGYTF.

In nucleotides, the CDR3 is TGTGCCAGCAGCTTGGTTGGAACCCTGAACACTGAAGCTTTCTTT. Translated: CASSLVGTLNTEAFF. The chain uses TRBV5-4 and TRBJ1-1; D is unclear. V was clipped by 0 bases and J by 0 bases, with 9 bases between them. This CDR3 contains 15 residues. Germline values: CDR1 SGHNT, CDR2 YYREEE (reference sequence).

The V call is TRBV10-3, the J call TRBJ2-5; 13 nucleotides line up with TRBD2. The DNA end lines up better with TRBJ2-7; the J call may be wrong. Per the germline V gene, CDR1 is ENHRY and CDR2 is SYGVKD. The CDR3 sequence is 14 residues long. CDR3: CAISRLAGGYEQYF. The CDR3 nucleotides are TGTGCCATCAGTAGACTAGCGGGAGGTTACGAGCAGTACTTC.

The rearrangement links TRBV5-1 to TRBJ2-2; TRBD2 is a possible D gene (5 bases). The CDR3 sequence is 16 residues long. V lost 1 base to trimming and J lost 6 bases, with 16 bases between them. The germline CDR1 and CDR2 sequences are SGHRS and YFSETQ. CDR3 nucleotide sequence: TGCGCCAGCAGCTTGAAAGCAACCCCCGGGGCCGGGGAGCTGTTTTTT. This codes for CASSLKATPGAGELFF.

The V gene is TRBV18, the J gene TRBJ2-5, with D perhaps being TRBD1 or TRBD2 (5 bases each). The CDR3 length is 15 residues. CDR1 KGHSH and CDR2 LQKENI come from the germline V gene. The V end lost 3 bases, the J end lost 1 base, and 12 bases lay between the germline ends. Written as DNA, the CDR3 is TGTGCCAGCTCACCCAGAGGGGATCTCCAAGAGACCCAGTACTTC. Encoded protein: CASSPRGDLQETQYF.

There are a few counts of this clone. The chain has TRBV29-1 and TRBJ2-3, with TRBD2 matching over 10 bases. CDR1 SQVTM and CDR2 ANQGSEA come from the germline V gene. This CDR3 contains 15 residues. V gave up 5 bases and J gave up 2 bases; unmatched junction bases: 7. CDR3 DNA: TGCAGCGTTTCGGGGACTAGCGCCTACACAGATACGCAGTATTTT. This translates into CSVSGTSAYTDTQYF.

The V call is TRBV18, the J call TRBJ2-3, with D possibly being TRBD1 (6 bases). V lost 2 bases to trimming and J lost 3 bases, with 12 bases between them. Germline loops: CDR1 KGHSH, CDR2 LQKENI. The CDR3 sequence is 15 residues long. CDR3 in amino acids: CASSPKQGQTDTQYF. CDR3 DNA sequence: TGTGCCAGCTCACCAAAACAGGGACAAACAGATACGCAGTATTTT.